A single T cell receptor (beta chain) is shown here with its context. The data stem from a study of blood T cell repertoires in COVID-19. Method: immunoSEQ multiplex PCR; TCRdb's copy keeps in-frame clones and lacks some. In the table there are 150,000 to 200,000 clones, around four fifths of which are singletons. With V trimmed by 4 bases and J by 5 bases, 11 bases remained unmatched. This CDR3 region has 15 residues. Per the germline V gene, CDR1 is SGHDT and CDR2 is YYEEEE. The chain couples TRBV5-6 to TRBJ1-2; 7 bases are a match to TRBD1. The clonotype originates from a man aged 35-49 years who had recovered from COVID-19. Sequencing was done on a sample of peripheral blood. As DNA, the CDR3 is TGTGCCAGCAGCCGACAGGGTTTCCTCCGGTATGGCTACACCTTC. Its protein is CASSRQGFLRYGYTF.